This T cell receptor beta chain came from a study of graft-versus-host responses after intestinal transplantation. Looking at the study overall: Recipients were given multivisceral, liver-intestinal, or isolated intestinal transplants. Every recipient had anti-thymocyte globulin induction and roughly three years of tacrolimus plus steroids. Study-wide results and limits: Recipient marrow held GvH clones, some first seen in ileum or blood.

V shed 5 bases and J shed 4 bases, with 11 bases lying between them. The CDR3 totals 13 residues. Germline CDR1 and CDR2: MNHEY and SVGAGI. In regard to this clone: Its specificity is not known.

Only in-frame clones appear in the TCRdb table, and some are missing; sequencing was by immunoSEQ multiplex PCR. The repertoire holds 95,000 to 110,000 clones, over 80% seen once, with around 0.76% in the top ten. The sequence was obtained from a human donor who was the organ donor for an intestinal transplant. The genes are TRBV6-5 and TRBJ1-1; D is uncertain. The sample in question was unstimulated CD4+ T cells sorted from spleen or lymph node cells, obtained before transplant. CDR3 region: CASSTLMATEAFF. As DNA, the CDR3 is TGTGCCAGCAGTACCCTCATGGCCACTGAAGCTTTCTTT.